The 5 T cell receptor beta chains reported below all come from one sample, sequenced in a study of cytotoxic CD8 clonotypes in ibrutinib-treated CLL. Clones were sequenced by immunoSEQ multiplex PCR, and TCRdb holds only the in-frame ones, with some missing. The data show 65,000 to 85,000 clones, over 65% seen once. The material sequenced was PBMCs, taken after 24 months of ibrutinib treatment. The receptors here all came from a human donor with chronic lymphocytic leukemia.

The chain uses TRBV9 and TRBJ2-1; 12 bases are shared with TRBD2. J gave up 4 bases and V 4 bases, and 0 bases lay outside the gene matches. This CDR3 spans 14 amino acids. Germline loops: CDR1 SGDLS, CDR2 YYNGEE. The CDR3 spells CASSLAGGYNEQFF. As DNA, the CDR3 is TGTGCCAGCAGCCTAGCGGGAGGGTACAATGAGCAGTTCTTC.

This clone has more than one count but fewer than ten. This chain connects TRBV4-3 to TRBJ1-5, with a possible D match to TRBD1 (6 bases). CDR3 length: 15 amino acids. Trimming stripped 0 bases from V and 5 bases from J, with 11 bases between. Germline V CDR1 and CDR2: LGHNA, YSLEER. The CDR3 is CASSQDSGGDQPQHF. Written as DNA, the CDR3 is TGCGCCAGCAGCCAAGACTCTGGGGGCGATCAGCCCCAGCATTTT.

The chain employs TRBV21-1 and TRBJ2-7; the DNA was not used to check the table's D call, TRBD2. TRBV21-1 is given as a pseudogene. The CDR3 is 16 amino acids. The CDR3 sequence is CASSPRGLAGVYEQYF. CDR3 sequence (DNA): TGTGCCAGCAGCCCCCGGGGACTAGCGGGAGTTTACGAGCAGTACTTC.

J is TRBJ2-2 and V is TRBV27; either TRBD1 or TRBD2 may fit D (6 bases each). CDR3 size: 14 residues. Trimming took 5 bases from V and 5 from J, leaving 12 bases between them. The germline gives CDR1 MNHEY, CDR2 SMNVEV (reference sequence). CDR3 protein: CASSTGGRTGELFF. In nucleotides, the CDR3 is TGTGCCAGCAGTACCGGGGGCCGTACCGGGGAGCTGTTTTTT.

The rearrangement links TRBV27 to TRBJ2-2, with unresolved D. Deletions cut 3 bases from V and 5 bases from J, with 7 bases between. Germline V gene data show CDR1 as MNHEY and CDR2 as SMNVEV (reference sequence). The CDR3 loop spans 13 amino acids. CDR3 in amino acids: CASSFQETGELFF. The DNA for the CDR3 is TGTGCCAGCAGTTTCCAGGAGACCGGGGAGCTGTTTTTT.